This section outlines one T cell receptor (beta chain) sequence together with its context. This sample is part of a study of control samples from healthy donors and cancer patients. TCRdb's copy holds only in-frame clones and misses some; the assay was immunoSEQ multiplex PCR. The data show around 120,000 clones, roughly 91% seen once. CDR1 is SGHRS and CDR2 is YFSETQ in the germline V gene. The CDR3 totals 17 residues. V lost 4 bases and J lost 2; bases outside the gene matches: 7. The rearrangement links TRBV5-1 to TRBJ1-3; TRBD1 matches at 12 bases. The source material was PBMCs. The source is a man in his fifties or sixties with head and neck cancer. CDR3 bases: TGCGCCAGCAGCGTTTCGGGACAGGGGGCGACTGGAAACACCATATATTTT. Residues: CASSVSGQGATGNTIYF.